These 2 T cell receptor beta chains originate from one sample sequenced in a study of T cell responses to AZD1222 COVID-19 vaccine. Libraries were prepared by immunoSEQ multiplex PCR; TCRdb keeps only in-frame clonotypes and omits some of them. The sample carries approximately 170,000 clones, 80% to 95% recorded once. This specimen was peripheral blood, taken on day 0 of AZD1222 vaccination. The origin of the receptors is an adult in good health.

This clone was seen a single time. The V call is TRBV30, the J call TRBJ1-1; no firm D call. The CDR3 totals 11 residues. V was shortened by 3 bases and J by 9 bases, with 11 bases between the two germline ends. Germline CDR1 is GTSNPN and CDR2 is SVGIG (reference sequence). The CDR3 reads CAWRERAQAFF. DNA of the CDR3: TGTGCCTGGAGGGAGAGGGCACAAGCTTTCTTT.

The V call is TRBV28, the J call TRBJ1-3; tentative D call: TRBD1 (5 bases). Trimming pared 2 bases from V and 2 bases from J, leaving 7 bases between. Germline V gene sequence: CDR1 MDHEN, CDR2 SYDVKM. The CDR3 extends over 14 amino acids. The CDR3 loop reads CASSLRGPGNTIYF. The DNA for the CDR3 is TGTGCCAGCAGTTTAAGGGGTCCTGGAAACACCATATATTTT.